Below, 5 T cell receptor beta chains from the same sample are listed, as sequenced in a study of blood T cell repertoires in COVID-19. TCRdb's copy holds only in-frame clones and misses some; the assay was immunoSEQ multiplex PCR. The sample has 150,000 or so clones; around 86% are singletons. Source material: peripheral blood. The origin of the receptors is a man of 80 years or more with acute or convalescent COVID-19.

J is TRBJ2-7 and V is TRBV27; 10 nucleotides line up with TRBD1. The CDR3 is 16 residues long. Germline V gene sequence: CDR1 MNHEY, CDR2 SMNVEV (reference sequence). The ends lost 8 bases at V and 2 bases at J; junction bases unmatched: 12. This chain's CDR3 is CASRVGGTGDTYEQYF. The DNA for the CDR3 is TGTGCCAGCCGGGTGGGGGGGACAGGGGATACCTACGAGCAGTACTTC.

The CDR3 reads CASSHLVGHEQYF. CDR3 coding DNA: TGTGCCAGCAGCCATTTGGTGGGGCACGAGCAGTACTTC. This chain uses TRBV3-1 (or the pseudogene TRBV3-2) with TRBJ2-7; D possibly corresponds to TRBD1 (5 bases). With 3 bases removed from V and 5 bases from J, the gap between germline ends came to 11 bases. This CDR3 comprises 13 residues. The germline V gene has CDR1 LGHDT and CDR2 YNNKEL (reference sequence).

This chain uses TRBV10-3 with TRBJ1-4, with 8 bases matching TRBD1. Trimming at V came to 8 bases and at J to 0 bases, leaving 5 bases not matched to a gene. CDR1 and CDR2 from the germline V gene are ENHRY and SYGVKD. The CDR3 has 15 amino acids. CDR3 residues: CAISDRETTNEKLFF. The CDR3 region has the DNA TGTGCCATCTCGGACAGGGAAACAACTAATGAAAAACTGTTTTTT.

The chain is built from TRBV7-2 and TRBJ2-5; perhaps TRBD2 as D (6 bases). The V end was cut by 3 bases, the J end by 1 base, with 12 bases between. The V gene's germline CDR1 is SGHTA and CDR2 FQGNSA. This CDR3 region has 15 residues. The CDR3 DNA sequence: TGTGCCAGCAGCTTCTCCGGGGGTTCCCAAGAGACCCAGTACTTC. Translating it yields CASSFSGGSQETQYF.

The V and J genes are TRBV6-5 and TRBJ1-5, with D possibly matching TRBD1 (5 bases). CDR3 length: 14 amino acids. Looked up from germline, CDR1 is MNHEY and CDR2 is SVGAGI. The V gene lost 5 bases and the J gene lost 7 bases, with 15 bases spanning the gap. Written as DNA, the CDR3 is TGTGCCAGCAGTCAGCAGGTGGGGGGACAGCCCCAGCATTTT. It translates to CASSQQVGGQPQHF.